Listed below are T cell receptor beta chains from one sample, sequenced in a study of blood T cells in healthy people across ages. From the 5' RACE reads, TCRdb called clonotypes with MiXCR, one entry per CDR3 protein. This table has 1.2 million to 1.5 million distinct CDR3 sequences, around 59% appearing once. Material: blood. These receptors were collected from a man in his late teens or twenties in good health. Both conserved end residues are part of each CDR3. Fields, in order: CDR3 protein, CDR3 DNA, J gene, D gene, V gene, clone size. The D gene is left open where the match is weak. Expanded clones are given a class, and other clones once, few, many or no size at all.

CDR3aa: CASSTWTGNYGYTF; CDR3nt: TGCGCCAGCAGCACCTGGACAGGGAACTATGGCTACACCTTC; j_gene: TRBJ1-2; d_gene: TRBD1; v_gene: TRBV5-1; abundance: NA
CDR3aa: CSAPPSGRADLETQYF; CDR3nt: TGCAGTGCTCCACCTAGCGGGAGGGCCGATTTAGAGACCCAGTACTTC; j_gene: TRBJ2-5; d_gene: TRBD2; v_gene: TRBV20-1; abundance: NA
CDR3aa: CASISGREAFF; CDR3nt: TGTGCCAGCATAAGCGGGCGGGAAGCTTTCTTT; j_gene: TRBJ1-1; d_gene: NA; v_gene: TRBV2; abundance: NA
CDR3aa: CSATGNEQFF; CDR3nt: TGCAGCGCCACGGGGAATGAGCAGTTCTTC; j_gene: TRBJ2-1; d_gene: NA; v_gene: TRBV20-1; abundance: few
CDR3aa: CSVDPSSGTDTQYF; CDR3nt: TGCAGCGTTGACCCTTCGAGCGGCACAGATACGCAGTATTTT; j_gene: TRBJ2-3; d_gene: NA; v_gene: TRBV29-1; abundance: NA
CDR3aa: CSAIGGSTDTQYF; CDR3nt: TGCAGTGCTATCGGCGGGAGCACAGATACGCAGTATTTT; j_gene: TRBJ2-3; d_gene: NA; v_gene: TRBV20-1; abundance: NA
CDR3aa: CASSGGTERGYTF; CDR3nt: TGTGCCAGCAGCGGCGGGACAGAGCGAGGCTACACCTTC; j_gene: TRBJ1-2; d_gene: TRBD1; v_gene: TRBV5-6; abundance: once
CDR3aa: CASSVTGGGNEQFF; CDR3nt: TGTGCCAGCAGCGTGACAGGGGGTGGAAATGAGCAGTTCTTC; j_gene: TRBJ2-1; d_gene: TRBD1; v_gene: TRBV4-2; abundance: NA
CDR3aa: CASSLVFITDTQYF; CDR3nt: TGTGCCAGCAGTTTAGTTTTTATCACAGATACGCAGTATTTT; j_gene: TRBJ2-3; d_gene: NA; v_gene: TRBV12-3/TRBV12-4; abundance: NA
CDR3aa: CSARDGTGGYEQYF; CDR3nt: TGCAGTGCTAGAGATGGGACGGGCGGGTACGAGCAGTACTTC; j_gene: TRBJ2-7; d_gene: NA; v_gene: TRBV20-1; abundance: NA
CDR3aa: CASSELTQDRAGASYGYTF; CDR3nt: TGTGCCAGCAGTGAATTAACTCAGGACAGGGCAGGTGCGAGCTATGGCTACACCTTC; j_gene: TRBJ1-2; d_gene: TRBD1; v_gene: TRBV25-1; abundance: NA
CDR3aa: CASSFSAGAYGYTF; CDR3nt: TGTGCCAGCAGCTTCTCTGCGGGGGCTTATGGCTACACCTTC; j_gene: TRBJ1-2; d_gene: NA; v_gene: TRBV7-9; abundance: NA
CDR3aa: CASSQVSHTQYF; CDR3nt: TGCGCCAGCAGCCAAGTAAGCCATACGCAGTATTTT; j_gene: TRBJ2-3; d_gene: NA; v_gene: TRBV4-1; abundance: once
CDR3aa: CASSLASGNGYVQFF; CDR3nt: TGTGCCAGCAGCTTAGCTAGCGGGAATGGGTATGTGCAGTTCTTC; j_gene: TRBJ2-1; d_gene: TRBD2; v_gene: TRBV11-1; abundance: few
CDR3aa: CASSVYRGTYGYTF; CDR3nt: TGTGCCAGCAGTGTGTACAGGGGGACCTATGGCTACACCTTC; j_gene: TRBJ1-2; d_gene: TRBD1; v_gene: TRBV28; abundance: NA
CDR3aa: CASSHPSSRDTGELFF; CDR3nt: TGTGCCAGCAGCCACCCATCATCTAGGGACACCGGGGAGCTGTTTTTT; j_gene: TRBJ2-2; d_gene: NA; v_gene: TRBV12-3/TRBV12-4; abundance: NA
CDR3aa: CASYLSGKPHEQYF; CDR3nt: TGTGCCAGCTACCTCAGTGGGAAGCCCCACGAGCAGTACTTC; j_gene: TRBJ2-7; d_gene: NA; v_gene: TRBV14; abundance: NA
CDR3aa: CASSLGQGSLWNQPQHF; CDR3nt: TGTGCCAGCAGCTTGGGCCAGGGTTCCCTATGGAATCAGCCCCAGCATTTT; j_gene: TRBJ1-5; d_gene: NA; v_gene: TRBV5-5; abundance: NA